Listed here are 8 T cell receptor beta chains from one sample, sequenced in a study of Graves' ophthalmopathy and Graves' hyperthyroidism. Amplification of the TCR beta CDR3 regions used RNA transcripts (as template). Second-round multiplex PCR came after first-round RT-PCR with HTBI primers. MiXCR, run by TCRdb on the multiplex PCR reads, gives a single entry per CDR3 protein. The sample includes almost 400,000 distinct CDR3 sequences, around 19% of them seen just once. The specimen sequenced was peripheral blood. These receptors all come from a woman between 18 and 29 years old with Graves' ophthalmopathy.

This clonotype came up many times. This chain connects TRBV6-1 to TRBJ2-2, with no clear D. With 2 bases removed from V and 1 base from J, the gap between germline ends came to 14 bases. Per germline, CDR1 MNHNS and CDR2 SASEGT. CDR3 length: 17 amino acids. The CDR3 reads CASSERSPHWNTGELFF. CDR3 in DNA: TGTGCCAGCAGTGAAAGGTCACCCCACTGGAACACCGGGGAGCTGTTTTTT.

This clonotype was seen many times. Germline and junction disagree at one end, which may indicate a read error. This rearrangement joins TRBV5-1 to TRBJ1-5; 7 bases are a match to TRBD1. This CDR3 is built from 14 residues. Looked up from germline, CDR1 is SGHRS and CDR2 is YFSETQ. CDR3 sequence reads: CASSQGGSSQPQHF. CDR3 in DNA: TGCGCCAGCAGCCAGGGGGGGAGCAGTCAGCCCCAGCATTTT.

There are a few counts of this clonotype. V and J are TRBV6-2 or TRBV6-3 and TRBJ2-2, with a weak D call TRBD1 (6 bases). The CDR3 sequence is 14 residues long. V lost 5 bases to trimming and J lost 5 bases, with 12 bases between them. Looked up from germline, CDR1 is MNHEY and CDR2 is SVGEGT. CDR3 region: CASSLYTGTGELFF. In DNA form, the CDR3 reads TGTGCCAGCAGTCTTTACACAGGGACCGGGGAGCTGTTTTTT.

This clonotype was seen repeatedly, ten times or more. The chain is built from TRBV12-3 or TRBV12-4 and TRBJ1-3; 9 nucleotides line up with TRBD1. The CDR3 is 14 residues long. Unmatched junction bases numbered 6, after V lost 8 bases and J lost 4 bases. CDR3 residues: CASENRGRGNTIYF. The CDR3 DNA reads as TGTGCCAGCGAGAACAGGGGGCGCGGAAACACCATATATTTT.

V is TRBV19 and J is TRBJ1-1, with D uncertain. The V and J ends lost 8 bases and 8 bases respectively, with 9 bases between them. The germline V gene encodes CDR1 LNHDA and CDR2 SQIVND (reference sequence). This CDR3 has 10 residues. CDR3 sequence reads: CASFQAEAFF. The CDR3, as DNA: TGTGCCAGTTTTCAAGCCGAAGCTTTCTTT.

This clonotype turned up a few times. This chain joins TRBV12-3 or TRBV12-4 and TRBJ1-1, with no clear D. The CDR3 has 14 residues. V was trimmed by 3 bases and J by 2 bases, leaving 10 bases between them. CDR3 region: CASSLTPQNTEAFF. In nucleotides, the CDR3 is TGTGCCAGCAGTTTGACACCCCAAAACACTGAAGCTTTCTTT.

In its sample, this clonotype was seen many times. The J gene is TRBJ2-3, the V gene TRBV28, with 7 bases aligning to TRBD2. Germline assignment: CDR1 MDHEN and CDR2 SYDVKM. Losses at the gene ends were 8 bases for V and 2 bases for J; bases not matched to a gene: 7. This CDR3 is built from 14 residues. The CDR3 is CASGEGLITDTQYF. Written as DNA, the CDR3 is TGTGCCAGCGGGGAGGGACTAATCACAGATACGCAGTATTTT.

This clonotype appeared a single time. The chain combines TRBV15 with TRBJ2-7; no clear D gene. V lost 3 bases, J lost 0 bases, and 15 bases lay in between. The CDR3 sequence is 16 residues long. Germline loops: CDR1 LNHNV, CDR2 YYDKDF (reference sequence). The CDR3 protein is CATSSVAWINSYEQYF. The CDR3 DNA reads as TGTGCCACCAGCAGCGTGGCGTGGATTAACTCCTACGAGCAGTACTTC.